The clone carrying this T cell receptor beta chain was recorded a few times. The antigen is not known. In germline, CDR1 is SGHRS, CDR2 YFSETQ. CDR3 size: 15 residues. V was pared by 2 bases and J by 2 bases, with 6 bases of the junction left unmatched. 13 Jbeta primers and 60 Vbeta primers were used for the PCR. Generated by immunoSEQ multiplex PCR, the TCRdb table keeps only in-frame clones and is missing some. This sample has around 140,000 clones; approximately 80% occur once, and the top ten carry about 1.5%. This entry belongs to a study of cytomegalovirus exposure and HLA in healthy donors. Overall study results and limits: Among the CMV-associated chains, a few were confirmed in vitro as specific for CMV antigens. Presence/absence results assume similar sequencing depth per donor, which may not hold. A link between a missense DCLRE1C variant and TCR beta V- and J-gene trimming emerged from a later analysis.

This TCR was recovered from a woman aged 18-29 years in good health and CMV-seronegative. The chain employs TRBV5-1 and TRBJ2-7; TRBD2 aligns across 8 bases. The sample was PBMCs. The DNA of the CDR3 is TGCGCCAGCAGCTTACCCGAGCGGGGGACCTACGAGCAGTACTTC. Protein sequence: CASSLPERGTYEQYF.